Below, 27 T cell receptor beta chains from the same sample are listed, as sequenced in a study of T cell changes during pregnancy in multiple sclerosis. Clones were read by immunoSEQ multiplex PCR, and TCRdb kept only the in-frame ones, dropping some. The sample consists of 45,000 to 55,000 clones, roughly 90% of them appearing once. The source was CD4+ T cells from peripheral blood mononuclear cells, collected after pregnancy. Receptors were obtained from a female donor in good health, enrolled as a control in a pregnancy study.

The gene calls are TRBV7-9 and TRBJ1-6; no clear D. Trimming removed 4 bases at V and 5 bases at J, with 9 bases between. Germline V gene lookup returns CDR1 SEHNR and CDR2 FQNEAQ (reference sequence). The length of the CDR3 is 14 residues. This CDR3 reads CASSSETDNSPLHF. The CDR3 DNA sequence: TGTGCCAGCAGCTCGGAGACCGATAATTCACCCCTCCACTTT. The whole variable domain, remainder taken from reference TRBV7-9 and TRBJ1-6, is DTGVSQNPRHKITKRGQNVTFRCDPISEHNRLYWYRQTLGQGPEFLTYFQNEAQLEKSRLLSDRFSAERPKGSFSTLEIQRTEQGDSAMYLCASSSETDNSPLHFGNGTRLTVT.

The chain uses TRBV7-2 and TRBJ2-1; TRBD2 aligns across 7 bases. Looked up from germline, CDR1 is SGHTA and CDR2 is FQGNSA. Unmatched junction bases numbered 7, after V lost 5 bases and J lost 6 bases. The CDR3 runs to 14 residues. The CDR3 DNA is TGTGCCAGCAGCCCAAATTGGGGGGGCAATGAGCAGTTCTTC. It specifies CASSPNWGGNEQFF.

The chain combines TRBV6-5 with TRBJ1-2, with 11 bases fitting TRBD1. The CDR3 runs 13 residues. Germline V gene data show CDR1 as MNHEY and CDR2 as SVGAGI. Trimming cost V 6 bases and J 8 bases; bases outside gene matches: 5. CDR3 sequence reads: CASRLDRGQGYTF. The CDR3 nucleotides are TGTGCCAGCAGGCTGGACAGGGGGCAAGGCTACACCTTC.

The J gene is TRBJ2-6, the V gene TRBV6-5; TRBD1 matches 8 bases. Germline trimming cut 7 bases from V and 2 bases from J; bases unmatched to any gene: 1. The germline CDR1 and CDR2 sequences are MNHEY and SVGAGI. The CDR3 has 14 amino acids. CDR3: CASNRGTGANVLTF. In nucleotides, the CDR3 is TGTGCCAGCAACAGGGGGACTGGGGCCAACGTCCTGACTTTC.

CDR3 loop: CASSGGRNEKLFF. CDR3 coding DNA: TGTGCCAGCTCGGGAGGGCGAAATGAAAAACTGTTTTTT. The chain recombines TRBV18 with TRBJ1-4, with D hard to call. The CDR3 length is 13 residues. Germline-derived CDR1 and CDR2 are KGHSH and LQKENI. V was trimmed by 6 bases and J by 5 bases, leaving 10 bases between them.

J is TRBJ2-1 and V is TRBV7-6; 10 nucleotides agree with TRBD2. Per germline, CDR1 SGHVS and CDR2 FNYEAQ. The CDR3 sequence is 16 residues long. V lost 0 bases, J lost 6 bases, and 5 bases stayed unmatched. The DNA of the CDR3 is TGTGCCAGCAGCTTAGCAGCGGGGGGGCTCACCAATGAGCAGTTCTTC. Protein product: CASSLAAGGLTNEQFF.

The genes are TRBV14 and TRBJ1-2; D unresolved. This CDR3 is built from 11 residues. The V end lost 1 base, the J end lost 8 bases, and 5 bases lay between the germline ends. CDR1 is SGHDN, CDR2 FVKESK, per germline. CDR3 loop: CASSQGGGYTF. CDR3 DNA sequence: TGTGCCAGCAGCCAAGGCGGGGGCTACACCTTC. The variable domain in full, completed from reference TRBV14 and TRBJ1-2, reads EAGVTQFPSHSVIEKGQTVTLRCDPISGHDNLYWYRRVMGKEIKFLLHFVKESKQDESGMPNNRFLAERTGGTYSTLKVQPAELEDSGVYFCASSQGGGYTFGSGTRLTVV.

The chain joins TRBV29-1 to TRBJ2-1, with TRBD1 matching over 8 bases. Germline loops: CDR1 SQVTM, CDR2 ANQGSEA. The CDR3 contains 15 residues. V lost 3 bases to trimming and J lost 7 bases; unmatched junction nucleotides: 11. CDR3 protein: CSVDPGGRLSNEQFF. CDR3 in DNA: TGCAGCGTTGACCCAGGGGGCCGTCTTAGTAATGAGCAGTTCTTC.

V usage is TRBV4-3 and J usage is TRBJ2-6, with D perhaps TRBD1 (6 bases). The length of the CDR3 is 17 residues. Germline V gene lookup returns CDR1 LGHNA and CDR2 YSLEER. Trimming took 0 bases from V and 3 from J, leaving 12 bases between them. The CDR3 reads CASSQEVTGSGANVLTF. The DNA of the CDR3 is TGCGCCAGCAGCCAAGAAGTTACAGGGAGTGGGGCCAACGTCCTGACTTTC.

The chain recombines TRBV7-3 with TRBJ2-2; 7 bases line up with TRBD1. The CDR3 is 15 residues long. V shed 2 bases and J 5 bases; nucleotides not matched to a gene: 5. Germline V gene sequence: CDR1 SGHTA, CDR2 FQGTGA. This CDR3 reads CASSLALQGTGELFF. CDR3 bases: TGTGCCAGCAGCTTAGCCTTACAGGGGACCGGGGAGCTGTTTTTT.

This clone was counted once. This chain uses TRBV29-1 with TRBJ2-1; tentatively, D is TRBD2 (6 bases). CDR3 size: 14 residues. V lost 3 bases and J lost 0, with 9 bases in between. The germline V gene has CDR1 SQVTM and CDR2 ANQGSEA. CDR3 nucleotides: TGCAGCGTTGAGGAGGGGTCCTCCTACAATGAGCAGTTCTTC. It specifies CSVEEGSSYNEQFF.

This sequence joins TRBV9 and TRBJ1-1; no firm D call. This CDR3 contains 14 residues. Germline loops: CDR1 SGDLS, CDR2 YYNGEE. Trimming cost V 4 bases and J 1 base, with 11 bases left between them. Here the CDR3 DNA reads TGTGCCAGCAGCTTAGGGAGGAGGAACACTGAAGCTTTCTTT. Translating it yields CASSLGRRNTEAFF.

The chain couples TRBV15 to TRBJ1-2; D not resolved. Germline V gene lookup returns CDR1 LNHNV and CDR2 YYDKDF (reference sequence). V gave up 0 bases and J gave up 7 bases, with 9 bases separating them. The CDR3 sequence is 13 residues long. The CDR3 DNA reads TGTGCCACCAGCAGAGAACTACAAGGTGGCTACACCTTC. Its translation: CATSRELQGGYTF. The complete variable domain, with remaining parts taken from reference TRBV15 and TRBJ1-2, reads DAMVIQNPRYQVTQFGKPVTLSCSQTLNHNVMYWYQQKSSQAPKLLFHYYDKDFNNEADTPDNFQSRRPNTSFCFLDIRSPGLGDTAMYLCATSRELQGGYTFGSGTRLTVV.

The CDR3 here is CASSPGTRTYEQYF. The CDR3 DNA sequence: TGTGCCAGCAGCCCCGGGACTAGAACCTACGAGCAGTACTTC. This chain links TRBV7-2 with TRBJ2-7, with 8 bases aligning to TRBD2. Germline-derived CDR1 and CDR2 are SGHTA and FQGNSA. The CDR3 is made up of 14 amino acids. V was clipped by 5 bases and J by 2 bases; unmatched bases: 5.

CDR3 sequence: CASRTSGNTDTQYF. CDR3 bases: TGTGCCAGCAGGACTAGCGGAAACACAGATACGCAGTATTTT. J is TRBJ2-3 and V is TRBV5-6, with 9 bases that match TRBD2. CDR1 is SGHDT and CDR2 is YYEEEE in the germline V gene. The CDR3 has 14 residues. The V gene end was trimmed by 5 bases and the J gene end by 2 bases; junction bases not matched to a gene: 3.

This clone was picked up one time. This chain links TRBV10-1 with TRBJ1-4; maybe TRBD1 (5 bases). This CDR3 region has 12 residues. V was pared by 6 bases and J by 8 bases, with 10 bases between. Germline CDR1 WNHNN, CDR2 SYGVQD (reference sequence). CDR3 residues: CASSREEEKLFF. The CDR3 bases are TGCGCCAGCAGCAGGGAAGAGGAAAAACTGTTTTTT.

The V gene is TRBV6-5, the J gene TRBJ2-5; 10 bases map to TRBD2. CDR3 size: 13 residues. Germline V gene data show CDR1 as MNHEY and CDR2 as SVGAGI. Losses at the gene ends were 7 bases for V and 4 bases for J; bases not matched to a gene: 3. The CDR3 DNA sequence: TGTGCCAGCAAAGCGGGGGGGCGAGAGACCCAGTACTTC. This sequence encodes CASKAGGRETQYF.

The chain couples TRBV5-4 to TRBJ2-7; weak D call: TRBD2 (6 bases). Deletions cut 0 bases from V and 11 bases from J, with 9 bases between. Germline V gene sequence: CDR1 SGHNT, CDR2 YYREEE (reference sequence). The CDR3 sequence is 11 residues long. The CDR3 nucleotides read TGTGCCAGCAGCTTGGGGGGGGTGAAGTACTTC. Amino acids: CASSLGGVKYF.

This chain uses TRBV4-2 with TRBJ2-7; 9 bases fit TRBD2. Germline V gene sequence: CDR1 LGHNA, CDR2 YNFKEQ. The ends lost 6 bases at V and 6 bases at J; junction bases unmatched: 9. There are 14 residues in the CDR3. CDR3 in DNA: TGTGCCAGCAGGGGGGGGCTAGCGGGGTCCGAGCAGTACTTC. Translating it yields CASRGGLAGSEQYF.

The rearrangement joins TRBV27 to TRBJ1-3, with TRBD1 as a possible D gene (5 bases). Trimming took 4 bases from V and 4 from J, leaving 11 bases between them. The CDR3 covers 14 residues. Looked up from germline, CDR1 is MNHEY and CDR2 is SMNVEV (reference sequence). The CDR3 DNA reads TGTGCCAGCAGTTCTAGGGGATCAGGAAACACCATATATTTT. Amino acids: CASSSRGSGNTIYF.

The chain uses TRBV6-1 and TRBJ1-3; no clear D. CDR1 is MNHNS, CDR2 SASEGT, per germline. Trimming removed 6 bases at V and 4 bases at J, with 4 bases between. The CDR3 is 11 residues long. For the CDR3, the DNA is TGTGCCAGCAGGAGAGGAAACACCATATATTTT. It yields the protein CASRRGNTIYF.

V usage is TRBV4-2 and J usage is TRBJ1-1; TRBD1 matches at 9 bases. Germline values: CDR1 LGHNA, CDR2 YNFKEQ. V trimming: 1 base; J trimming: 1 base; junction bases outside the gene matches: 1. CDR3 size: 15 residues. Here the CDR3 reads CASSQGTGENTEAFF. The CDR3 DNA follows: TGTGCCAGCAGCCAAGGGACAGGGGAGAACACTGAAGCTTTCTTT.

The gene calls are TRBV10-1 and TRBJ1-1; TRBD1 aligns across 7 bases. The CDR3 covers 14 residues. The V gene's germline CDR1 is WNHNN and CDR2 SYGVQD (reference sequence). V was pared by 5 bases and J by 1 base, with 4 bases of the junction left unmatched. The CDR3 region is CASSQQGSNTEAFF. The CDR3 bases are TGCGCCAGCAGTCAACAGGGGTCGAACACTGAAGCTTTCTTT.

This rearrangement joins TRBV28 to TRBJ2-3; 12 bases agree with TRBD2. This CDR3 contains 17 residues. The germline V gene encodes CDR1 MDHEN and CDR2 SYDVKM. With V trimmed by 5 bases and J by 9 bases, 15 bases remained unmatched. The CDR3 region has the DNA TGTGCCAGCAGTCCCACCTTCGGGGCTAGCGGGGGGGAGACGCAGTATTTT. Encoded protein: CASSPTFGASGGETQYF.

The chain joins TRBV5-4 to TRBJ1-4, with a tentative D call TRBD1 (6 bases). The V and J ends lost 4 bases and 8 bases respectively, with 18 bases between them. CDR3 length equals 15 residues. In germline, CDR1 is SGHNT, CDR2 YYREEE (reference sequence). Here the CDR3 reads CASSPRTANGEKLFF. The CDR3 DNA reads TGTGCCAGCAGCCCCCGGACAGCAAACGGGGAAAAACTGTTTTTT.

V gene TRBV20-1 combines with J gene TRBJ1-2; D unresolved. Trimming cost V 6 bases and J 8 bases, with 10 bases left between them. This CDR3 region has 10 residues. Germline-derived CDR1 and CDR2 are DFQATT and SNEGSKA (reference sequence). For the CDR3, the DNA is TGCAGTGCCCCGGGGAGCGGCTACACCTTC. Its translation: CSAPGSGYTF.

This chain's CDR3 is CAWSPGQPGGNTIYF. The CDR3 nucleotides are TGTGCCTGGAGTCCCGGACAGCCTGGAGGAAACACCATATATTTT. This chain connects TRBV30 to TRBJ1-3, with D tentatively TRBD1 (6 bases). This CDR3 contains 15 residues. Germline lookup yields CDR1 GTSNPN and CDR2 SVGIG (reference sequence). Deletions cut 2 bases from V and 4 bases from J, with 15 bases between.